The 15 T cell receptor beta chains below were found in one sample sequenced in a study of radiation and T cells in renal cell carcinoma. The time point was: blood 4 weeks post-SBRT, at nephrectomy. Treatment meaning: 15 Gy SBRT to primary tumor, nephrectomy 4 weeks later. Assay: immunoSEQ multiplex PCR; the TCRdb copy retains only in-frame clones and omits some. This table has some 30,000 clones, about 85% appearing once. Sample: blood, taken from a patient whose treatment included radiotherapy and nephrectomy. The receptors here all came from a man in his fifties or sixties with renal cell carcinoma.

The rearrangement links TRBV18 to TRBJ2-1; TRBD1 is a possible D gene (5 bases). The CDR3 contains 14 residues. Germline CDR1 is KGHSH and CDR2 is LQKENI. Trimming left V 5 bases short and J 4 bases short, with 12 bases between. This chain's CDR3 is CASSKDREYNEQFF. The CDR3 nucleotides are TGTGCCAGCTCAAAAGACAGAGAATACAATGAGCAGTTCTTC.

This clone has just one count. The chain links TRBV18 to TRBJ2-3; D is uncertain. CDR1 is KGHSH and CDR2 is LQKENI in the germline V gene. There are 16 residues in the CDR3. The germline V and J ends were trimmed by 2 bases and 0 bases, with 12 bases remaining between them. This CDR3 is CASSPSRDTSTDTQYF. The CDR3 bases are TGTGCCAGCTCACCATCCAGAGACACTAGCACAGATACGCAGTATTTT.

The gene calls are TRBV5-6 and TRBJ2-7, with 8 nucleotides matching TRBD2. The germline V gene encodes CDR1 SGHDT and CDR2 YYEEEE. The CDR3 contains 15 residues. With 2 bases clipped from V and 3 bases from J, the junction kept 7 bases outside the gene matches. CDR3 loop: CASSFGLAGLYEQYF. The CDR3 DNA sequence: TGTGCCAGCAGCTTCGGCTTAGCGGGACTCTACGAGCAGTACTTC.

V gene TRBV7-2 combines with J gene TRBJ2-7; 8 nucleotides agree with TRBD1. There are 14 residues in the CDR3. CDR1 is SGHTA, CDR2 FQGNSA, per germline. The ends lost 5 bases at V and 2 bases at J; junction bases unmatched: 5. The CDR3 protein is CASSTTGVTYEQYF. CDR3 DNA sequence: TGTGCCAGCAGCACGACAGGGGTGACCTACGAGCAGTACTTC.

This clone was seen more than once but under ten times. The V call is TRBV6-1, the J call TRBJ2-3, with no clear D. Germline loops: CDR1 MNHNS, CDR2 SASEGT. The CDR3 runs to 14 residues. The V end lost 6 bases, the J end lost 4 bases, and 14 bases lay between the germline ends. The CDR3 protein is CASRLGLGADTQYF. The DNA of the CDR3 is TGTGCCAGCAGGCTCGGGCTTGGCGCAGATACGCAGTATTTT.

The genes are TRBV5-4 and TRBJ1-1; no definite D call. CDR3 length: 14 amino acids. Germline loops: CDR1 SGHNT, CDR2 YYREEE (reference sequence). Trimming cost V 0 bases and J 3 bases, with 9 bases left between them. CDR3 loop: CASSLAMGDTEAFF. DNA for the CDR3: TGTGCCAGCAGCTTGGCGATGGGAGACACTGAAGCTTTCTTT.

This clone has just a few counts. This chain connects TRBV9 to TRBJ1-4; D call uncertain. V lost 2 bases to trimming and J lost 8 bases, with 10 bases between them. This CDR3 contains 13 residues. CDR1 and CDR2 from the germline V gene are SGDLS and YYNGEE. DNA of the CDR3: TGTGCCAGCAGCGTGACATGGAACGAAAAACTGTTTTTT. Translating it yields CASSVTWNEKLFF.

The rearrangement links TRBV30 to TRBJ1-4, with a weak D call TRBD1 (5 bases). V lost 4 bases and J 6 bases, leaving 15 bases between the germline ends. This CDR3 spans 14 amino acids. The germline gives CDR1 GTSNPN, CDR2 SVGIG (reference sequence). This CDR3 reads CAWNPTGIDEKLFF. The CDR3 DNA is TGTGCCTGGAACCCTACAGGAATCGATGAAAAACTGTTTTTT.

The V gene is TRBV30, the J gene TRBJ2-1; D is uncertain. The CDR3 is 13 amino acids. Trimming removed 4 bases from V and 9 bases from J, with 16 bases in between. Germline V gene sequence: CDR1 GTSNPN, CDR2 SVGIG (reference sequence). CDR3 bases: TGTGCCTGGACCCTACCCCCCCGGGCTGAGCAGTTCTTC. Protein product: CAWTLPPRAEQFF. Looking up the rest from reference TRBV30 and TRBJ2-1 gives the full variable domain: SQTIHQWPATLVQPVGSPLSLECTVEGTSNPNLYWYRQAAGRGLQLLFYSVGIGQISSEVPQNLSASRPQDRQFILSSKKLLLSDSGFYLCAWTLPPRAEQFFGPGTRLTVL.

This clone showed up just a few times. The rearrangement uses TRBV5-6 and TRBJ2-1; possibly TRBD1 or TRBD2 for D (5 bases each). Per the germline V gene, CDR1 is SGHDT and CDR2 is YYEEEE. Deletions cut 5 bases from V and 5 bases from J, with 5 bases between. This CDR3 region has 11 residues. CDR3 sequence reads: CASRGDNEQFF. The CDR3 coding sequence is TGTGCCAGCAGGGGGGACAATGAGCAGTTCTTC.

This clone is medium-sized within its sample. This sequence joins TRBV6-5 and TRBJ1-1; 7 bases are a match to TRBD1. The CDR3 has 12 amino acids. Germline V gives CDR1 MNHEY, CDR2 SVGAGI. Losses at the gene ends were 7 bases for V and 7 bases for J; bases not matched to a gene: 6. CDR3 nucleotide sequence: TGTGCCAGCACCAAGGGGGCAAGTGAAGCTTTCTTT. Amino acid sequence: CASTKGASEAFF.

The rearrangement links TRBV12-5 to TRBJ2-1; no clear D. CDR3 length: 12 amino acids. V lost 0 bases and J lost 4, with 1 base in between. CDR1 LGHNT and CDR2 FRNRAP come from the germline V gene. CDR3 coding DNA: TGTGCTAGTGGTTTGGTATACAATGAGCAGTTCTTC. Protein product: CASGLVYNEQFF.

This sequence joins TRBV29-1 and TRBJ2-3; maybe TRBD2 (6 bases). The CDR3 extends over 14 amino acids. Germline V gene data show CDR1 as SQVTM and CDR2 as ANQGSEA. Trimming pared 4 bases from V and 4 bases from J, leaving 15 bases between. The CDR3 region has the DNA TGCAGCGTTGTGGAGGGTTCTAACGCAGATACGCAGTATTTT. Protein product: CSVVEGSNADTQYF.

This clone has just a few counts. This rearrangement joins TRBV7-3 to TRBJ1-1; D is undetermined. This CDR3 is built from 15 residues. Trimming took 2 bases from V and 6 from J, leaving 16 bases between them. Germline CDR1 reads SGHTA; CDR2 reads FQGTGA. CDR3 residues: CASSLFPIGQSEAFF. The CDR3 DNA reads TGTGCCAGCAGCTTATTTCCAATCGGGCAATCTGAAGCTTTCTTT.

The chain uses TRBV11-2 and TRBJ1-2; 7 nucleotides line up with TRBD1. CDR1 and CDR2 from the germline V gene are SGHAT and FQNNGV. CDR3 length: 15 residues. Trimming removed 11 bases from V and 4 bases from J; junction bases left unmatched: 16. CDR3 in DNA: TGTGCCCCCTCCCTTAGACAGGGTGGGATCTATGGCTACACCTTC. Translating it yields CAPSLRQGGIYGYTF.